This TCR beta chain emerged from a study of tumor-infiltrating lymphocytes in primary liver carcinoma. A constant-region primer served to make TCR beta cDNA from about 0.45 ug total RNA. Libraries covering TCR beta were generated through three nested multiplex PCR rounds (using a slightly modified ARM-PCR). Researchers ran the first two PCR rounds for ten to eleven cycles each with TRBV1-TRBV30 forward primers and a C-beta reverse primer. MiXCR was run by TCRdb on the multiplex PCR reads, yielding one entry per CDR3 protein. The data show fewer than 75,000 distinct CDR3 sequences, with about two thirds seen just once and approximately 50% held by the top ten. CDR3 size: 13 residues. Germline V lookup: CDR1 WSHSY, CDR2 SAAADI. The V and J ends lost 2 bases and 5 bases respectively, with 9 bases between them. Unsorted bulk tissue, about 20-32 mg of it, served as the source for co-extraction of RNA and DNA. Researchers took samples from five separate regions of each tumor.

This clonotype was recorded only once. The clonotype was recovered from a man aged 40-49 years with primary liver carcinoma and hepatitis B virus infection. V usage is TRBV10-2 and J usage is TRBJ1-1; no clear D. The sequenced sample was liver tumor tissue from sampling region 2. Subset given: tumor region T2, inferior pole. CDR3 DNA sequence: TGCGCCAGCAGTGAGCTGAGGGATACTGAAGCTTTCTTT. Amino acid sequence: CASSELRDTEAFF.